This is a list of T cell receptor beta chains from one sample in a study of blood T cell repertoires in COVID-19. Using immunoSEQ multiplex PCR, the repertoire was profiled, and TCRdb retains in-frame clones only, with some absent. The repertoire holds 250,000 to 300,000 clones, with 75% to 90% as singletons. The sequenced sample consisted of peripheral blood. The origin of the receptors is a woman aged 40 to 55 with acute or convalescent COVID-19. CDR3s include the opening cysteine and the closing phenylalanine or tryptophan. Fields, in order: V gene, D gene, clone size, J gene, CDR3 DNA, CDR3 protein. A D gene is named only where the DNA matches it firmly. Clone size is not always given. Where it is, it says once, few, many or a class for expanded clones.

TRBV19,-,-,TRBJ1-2,TGTGCCAGTAGCATATCGGGCAGGGGAGACTATGGCTACACCTTC,CASSISGRGDYGYTF
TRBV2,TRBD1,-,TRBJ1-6,TGTGCCAGCAGGGACAGGGGAGGGAATTCACCCCTCCACTTT,CASRDRGGNSPLHF
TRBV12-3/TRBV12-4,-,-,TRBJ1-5,TGTGCCAGCAGTTTTGGAGGCAATCAGCCCCAGCATTTT,CASSFGGNQPQHF
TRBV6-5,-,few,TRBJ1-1,TGTGCCAGCAGTTTTGCAGGGGTCGGTAACTCTGAAGCTTTCTTT,CASSFAGVGNSEAFF
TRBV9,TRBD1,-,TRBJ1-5,TGTGCCAGCAGCGATACAGGGGGCCCGCAGCCCCAGCATTTT,CASSDTGGPQPQHF
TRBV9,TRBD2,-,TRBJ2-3,TGTGCCAGCAGCGCCGCCGGGGGGACGGTCACAGATACGCAGTATTTT,CASSAAGGTVTDTQYF
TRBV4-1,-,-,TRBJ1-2,TGCGCCAGCAGCCAAGACGGACTGCCCTATGGCTACACCTTC,CASSQDGLPYGYTF
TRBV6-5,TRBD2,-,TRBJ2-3,TGTGCCAGCAGGAGCGGGGGGGCGAAAGATACGCAGTATTTT,CASRSGGAKDTQYF
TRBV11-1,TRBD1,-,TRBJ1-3,TGTGCCAGCAGCCGGGACAGGTCTGGAAACACCATATATTTT,CASSRDRSGNTIYF
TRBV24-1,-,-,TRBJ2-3,TGTGCCACCAGTGATTTGCCCGGGAGTACGCAGTATTTT,CATSDLPGSTQYF
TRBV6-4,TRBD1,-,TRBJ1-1,TGTGCCAGCAAGACAGGGGGAGCGGGCACTGAAGCTTTCTTT,CASKTGGAGTEAFF
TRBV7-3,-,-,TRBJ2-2,TGTGCCAGCAGCTTTAGCTTGAACACCGGGGAGCTGTTTTTT,CASSFSLNTGELFF
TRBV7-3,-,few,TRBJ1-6,TGTGCCAGCAGCTTATCGGCAGGCTCCTATAATTCACCCCTCCACTTT,CASSLSAGSYNSPLHF
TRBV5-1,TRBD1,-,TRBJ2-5,TGCGCCAGCAGCACGGGACAGGGTAGCGAGACCCAGTACTTC,CASSTGQGSETQYF
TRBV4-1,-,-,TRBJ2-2,TGCGCCAGCAGCCAAGGGGGGCGAGGCACCGGGGAGCTGTTTTTT,CASSQGGRGTGELFF
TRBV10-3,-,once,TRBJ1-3,TGTGCCATCAGTGATTCAAGGGGTGCTGGAAACACCATATATTTT,CAISDSRGAGNTIYF
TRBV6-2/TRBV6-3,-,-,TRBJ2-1,TGTGCCAGCAGTTACCCCCCCCCAGCGGGCTTCTTTGAGCAGTTCTTC,CASSYPPPAGFFEQFF
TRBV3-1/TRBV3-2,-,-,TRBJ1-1,TGTGCCAGCAGCCCCCTCGGGAGCACTGAAGCTTTCTTT,CASSPLGSTEAFF
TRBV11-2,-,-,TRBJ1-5,TGTGCCAGCAGCTTGGGCCGGTTAACAGGCCCCCAGCATTTT,CASSLGRLTGPQHF
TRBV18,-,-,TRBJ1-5,TGTGCCAGCTCGCCCCTCGCGGATAGCAATCAGCCCCAGCATTTT,CASSPLADSNQPQHF
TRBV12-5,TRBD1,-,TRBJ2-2,TGTGCTAGTCAAATAGGGACAGGTTTGAACACCGGGGAGCTGTTTTTT,CASQIGTGLNTGELFF
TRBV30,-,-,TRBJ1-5,TGTGCCTGGAGTGTAGGGGGAGATCAGCCCCAGCATTTT,CAWSVGGDQPQHF
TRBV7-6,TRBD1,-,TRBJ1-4,TGTGCCAGCAGCCCTATACCCGACCGTCAGGGGGAAACTAATGAAAAACTGTTTTTT,CASSPIPDRQGETNEKLFF
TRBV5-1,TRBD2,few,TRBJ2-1,TGCGCCAGCAGGGGGACCGGGACTAGCAATGAGCAGTTCTTC,CASRGTGTSNEQFF
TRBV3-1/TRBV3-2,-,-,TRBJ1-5,TGTGCCAGCAGCCAAGACCTAGGAGGTCCGGGCAATCAGCCCCAGCATTTT,CASSQDLGGPGNQPQHF
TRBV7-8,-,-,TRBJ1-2,TGTGCCAGCAGCCCCAGCGTGTTCTATGGCTACACCTTC,CASSPSVFYGYTF
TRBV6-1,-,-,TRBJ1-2,TGTGCCAGCAGTGAAGTCGGAGGGAGGGGCTACACCTTC,CASSEVGGRGYTF
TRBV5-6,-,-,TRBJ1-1,TGTGCCAGCAGCTTGACCTCGCGGGCTGAAGCTTTCTTT,CASSLTSRAEAFF
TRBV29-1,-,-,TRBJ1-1,TGCAGCGTCGTTACAGGGAAGGACACTGAAGCTTTCTTT,CSVVTGKDTEAFF
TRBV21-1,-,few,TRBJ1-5,TGTGCCAGCAGCAATAGGTCAGGCAGTTGGAGCAATCAGCCCCAGCATTTT,CASSNRSGSWSNQPQHF
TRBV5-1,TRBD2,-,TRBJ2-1,TGCGCCAGCAGCTGGGGACTAGCGGGGGGGCCAGACAATGAGCAGTTCTTC,CASSWGLAGGPDNEQFF
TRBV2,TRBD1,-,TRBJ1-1,TGTGCCAGTATAGTACAGGGGGCTAGGACTGAAGCTTTCTTT,CASIVQGARTEAFF
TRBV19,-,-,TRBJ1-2,TGTGCCAGTAGTGAAAGCGTAGGGGCTAACTATGGCTACACCTTC,CASSESVGANYGYTF
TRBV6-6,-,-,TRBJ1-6,TGTGCCAGCAGTTACTCTAACAGGGATTTCCACTTT,CASSYSNRDFHF
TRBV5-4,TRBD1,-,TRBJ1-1,TGTGCCAGCAGGTCGACAGGGAGCACTGAAGCTTTCTTT,CASRSTGSTEAFF
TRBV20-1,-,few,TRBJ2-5,TGCAGTGCTAGTTCCGGCAGCGTAGAGACCCAGTACTTC,CSASSGSVETQYF
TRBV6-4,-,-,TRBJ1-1,TGTGCCAGCAGTCCCAGGGGCGACACTGAAGCTTTCTTT,CASSPRGDTEAFF
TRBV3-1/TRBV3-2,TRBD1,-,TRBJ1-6,TGTGCCAGCAGCCTCCTTCGACAGGGCGAACCCCTCCACTTT,CASSLLRQGEPLHF
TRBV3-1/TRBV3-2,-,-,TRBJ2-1,TGTGCCAGCAGCCCCGACATCTACAATGAGCAGTTCTTC,CASSPDIYNEQFF
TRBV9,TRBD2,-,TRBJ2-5,TGTGCCAGCAGCCTGGGACTAGCGGGGGAAAAGGAGACCCAGTACTTC,CASSLGLAGEKETQYF
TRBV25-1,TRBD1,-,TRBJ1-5,TGTGCCAGCAGTGGGGACAGGCTCAATCAGCCCCAGCATTTT,CASSGDRLNQPQHF
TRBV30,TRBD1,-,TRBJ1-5,TGTGCCTGGAGTTTTCAGGGGGCAGGTAATCAGCCCCAGCATTTT,CAWSFQGAGNQPQHF
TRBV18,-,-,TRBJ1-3,TGTGCCAGCTCACCAATACAAACTGGAAACACCATATATTTT,CASSPIQTGNTIYF
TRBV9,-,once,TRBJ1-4,TGTGCCAGCAGCGGCCCAGGGGTGGCTAATGAAAAACTGTTTTTT,CASSGPGVANEKLFF
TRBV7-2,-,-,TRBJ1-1,TGTGCCAGCAGCTTATCTGGGCTGAACACTGAAGCTTTCTTT,CASSLSGLNTEAFF
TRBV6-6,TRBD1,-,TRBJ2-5,TGTGCCAGCAGTGCCGACAGGGGGCGATTAGAGACCCAGTACTTC,CASSADRGRLETQYF
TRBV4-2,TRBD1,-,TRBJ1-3,TGTGCCAGCAGCCGAGAACCTGGACAGGGGACTGGAAACACCATATATTTT,CASSREPGQGTGNTIYF
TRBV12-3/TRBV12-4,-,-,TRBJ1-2,TGTGCCAGCAGACGGGGACAAGTCAATGGCTACACCTTC,CASRRGQVNGYTF
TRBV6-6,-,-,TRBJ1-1,TGTGCCAGCAGTTACTCTCCAGGTGTGAACACTGAAGCTTTCTTT,CASSYSPGVNTEAFF
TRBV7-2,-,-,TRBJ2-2,TGTGCCAGCAGCTTACAGGAAACCGGGGAGCTGTTTTTT,CASSLQETGELFF
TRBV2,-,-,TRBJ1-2,TGTGCCAGCAGTGATGAGGGTTATGGCTACACCTTC,CASSDEGYGYTF
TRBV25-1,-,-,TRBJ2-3,TGTGCCACCAGGGGGGGGTACACAGATACGCAGTATTTT,CATRGGYTDTQYF
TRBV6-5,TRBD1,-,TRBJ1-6,TGTGCCAGCAGTTACGGCAGGGGGAGTAATTCACCCCTCCACTTT,CASSYGRGSNSPLHF
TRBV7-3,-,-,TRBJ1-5,TGTGCCAGCAGCTTTTTCGACATTGGGCAGCATTTT,CASSFFDIGQHF
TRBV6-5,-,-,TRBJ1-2,TGTGCCAGCAGTTACGCGGGGACCTCTCGGGGGTATGGCTACACCTTC,CASSYAGTSRGYGYTF
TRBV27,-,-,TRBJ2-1,TGTGCCAGCAGCTTCTCAACAGCGGGTGAGCAGTTCTTC,CASSFSTAGEQFF
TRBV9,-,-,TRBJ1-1,TGTGCCAGCAGCGTAGTCTCCTTAGGGGCTGAAGCTTTCTTT,CASSVVSLGAEAFF
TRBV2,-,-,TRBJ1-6,TGTGCCAGCGGGGGGGAGGAGAATTCACCCCTCCACTTT,CASGGEENSPLHF
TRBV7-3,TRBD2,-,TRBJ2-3,TGTGCCAGCAGCCATAGACTAGCGGGGGCCTACACAGATACGCAGTATTTT,CASSHRLAGAYTDTQYF
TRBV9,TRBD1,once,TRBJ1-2,TGTGCCAGCAGCTCCGACAGGGAGGATGGCTACACCTTC,CASSSDREDGYTF